This section outlines one T cell receptor (beta chain) sequence together with its context. Its specificity is unknown. These data come from a study of CXCR3-negative and CXCR3-positive naive CD8 T cells. Overall study results and limits: For memory CD8+ cells diversity was much lower, but both naive subsets had comparably high diversity. Naive subsets had comparable surface CD5, so TRB CDR3 properties gauged TCR strength. Hydrophobicity was higher for TRB CDR3s found in CXCR3-positive naive cells than in CXCR3-negative naive cells.

CDR3 length: 13 residues. CDR1 and CDR2 from the germline V gene are DFQATT and SNEGSKA (reference sequence). TRB cDNA was prepared as libraries by UMI-labeled 5' RACE. TCRdb derives one entry per CDR3 protein from the 5' RACE reads, leaving out DNA. This repertoire includes about 120,000 distinct CDR3 sequences. The TCR was taken from a human donor in good health. Some clones in this sample may be carry-over from other donors' samples. The chain couples TRBV20-1 to TRBJ2-7. The specimen was naive CXCR3+ CD8+ T cells from blood. Indicated subset: CD45RO-CCR7+CD27+CD95- naive CD8+ T cells expressing CXCR3 (TNR3+). The CDR3 loop reads CSASSTQGHEQYF.